This T cell receptor (beta chain) was observed in a study of shared clonotypes between healthy human individuals. The wider study: CD4 naive and CD4 memory each took three plates per donor, while CD8 naive took two and CD8 memory one.

The study separated CD4+ cells into CD45RA+ naive and CD45RA-negative memory subsets. Trimming shortened V by 1 base and J by 1 base, and 16 bases separated the two germline ends. The V gene's germline CDR1 is SGHDN and CDR2 FVKESK. CDR3 size: 17 residues. Regarding the study as a whole: Estimated clonotype richness was generally higher in naive than memory subsets.

Assay used: immunoSEQ multiplex PCR; TCRdb lists only in-frame clones, some missing. The repertoire holds roughly 2,500,000 clones, approximately 93% seen once, with more than 0.35% in the top ten. For this clone: Antigen: not known.

The sample was naive CD4+ T cells from PBMCs. Subset specified: CD45RA+ positively selected. The sequence derives from a man between 18 and 29 years old in good health. Some clones in this sample may be carry-over from other donors' samples. This chain connects TRBV14 to TRBJ2-5; D is perhaps TRBD2 (5 bases). The CDR3 spells CASSQVNRRAIQETQYF. For the CDR3, the DNA is TGTGCCAGCAGCCAAGTCAATCGGCGGGCTATCCAAGAGACCCAGTACTTC.